The clone carrying this T cell receptor (beta chain) has ten or more counts. What it recognizes is unknown. Using its own MiXCR run on the 5' RACE reads, TCRdb lists one record per CDR3 protein. The data hold around 130,000 distinct CDR3 sequences, with about 5.9% observed a single time. This sample is part of a study of T-cell memory formation after mild COVID-19. Study-wide results and limits: Clones that shrank (day 15 to 85) were balanced CD4/CD8, whereas later expanders leaned CD4+.

This sequence was found in an adult woman who had mild COVID-19 (a few samples of this study predate the infection). Cell type and time point are not known. Sequencing was done on a sample of PBMCs or a T cell subset sorted from them (not recorded which).

The CDR3 nucleotides read TGCGCCAGCAGCACCACAGGGGATGTCGCTTTCTTT. Translation gives CASSTTGDVAFF. The chain combines TRBV5-1 with TRBJ1-1; 7 bases agree with TRBD1. The CDR3 is 12 residues long. Trimming cost V 4 bases and J 11 bases; bases outside gene matches: 8. Germline lookup yields CDR1 SGHRS and CDR2 YFSETQ.